The next 8 T cell receptor beta chains were all read from a single sample in a study of blood T cells in healthy people across ages. Primers used in a second PCR of roughly 7 to 12 cycles were a sample-barcoded 5' primer and a J-beta primer mix. TCRdb re-called the 5' RACE reads through MiXCR, storing one row per CDR3 protein. Of about 840,000 distinct CDR3 sequences in the sample, just under 30% were seen once. These data were also filed under a second study, of T cells of mothers and their children.

The sequencing input was blood. These TCRs come from a woman aged 40 to 50 in good health.

This clonotype was counted at least ten times. This chain connects TRBV29-1 to TRBJ2-3; maybe TRBD1 (6 bases). Looked up from germline, CDR1 is SQVTM and CDR2 is ANQGSEA. This CDR3 spans 15 amino acids. The ends were cut back, 0 bases at V and 3 bases at J, with 13 bases in the middle. CDR3 protein: CSVEEDSPGTDTQYF. CDR3 in DNA: TGCAGCGTTGAAGAGGACAGTCCCGGGACAGATACGCAGTATTTT.

This clonotype came up many times. A read error may account for a junction end that differs from germline. The chain recombines TRBV13 with TRBJ1-5; 7 bases agree with TRBD1. The CDR3 spans 15 residues. Looked up from germline, CDR1 is PRHDT and CDR2 is FYEKMQ (reference sequence). In DNA form, the CDR3 reads TGTGCCAGCAGCCTAGGACAGGCCATTAATCAGCCCCAGCATTTT. This encodes CASSLGQAINQPQHF.

The gene calls are TRBV28 and TRBJ2-7; TRBD2 aligns across 8 bases. Germline CDR1 reads MDHEN; CDR2 reads SYDVKM. The CDR3 is 15 residues long. The ends lost 5 bases at V and 1 base at J; junction bases unmatched: 7. The CDR3 DNA sequence: TGTGCCAGCAGTCCCCCAGCGGGGGTATCCTACGAGCAGTACTTC. Its protein is CASSPPAGVSYEQYF. The full variable domain, its missing parts supplied by reference TRBV28 and TRBJ2-7, is DVKVTQSSRYLVKRTGEKVFLECVQDMDHENMFWYRQDPGLGLRLIYFSYDVKMKEKGDIPEGYSVSREKKERFSLILESASTNQTSMYLCASSPPAGVSYEQYFGPGTRLTVT.

The chain recombines TRBV12-1 with TRBJ2-6. TRBV12-1 is assigned pseudogene status. The length of the CDR3 is 15 residues. The CDR3 DNA reads as TGTGCCAGCACCAATCGAGGCTCTGGGGCCAACGTCCTGACTTTC. Amino acids: CASTNRGSGANVLTF.

This clonotype was recorded only once. This chain links TRBV6-2 or TRBV6-3 with TRBJ2-4, with TRBD1 matching over 10 bases. The closer fit of TRBJ2-7 to the DNA end suggests the J call may be wrong. The CDR3 length is 15 residues. The germline gives CDR1 MNHEY, CDR2 SVGEGT. The CDR3 DNA reads TGTGCCAGCAGTTACTTGGGACAGGGGCTTTACGAGCAGTACTTC. Amino acid sequence: CASSYLGQGLYEQYF.

Concerning this clonotype: With a much larger clone just one base away, this may be a read error. V and J are TRBV20-1 and TRBJ1-6; 7 nucleotides line up with TRBD1. Germline CDR1 and CDR2: DFQATT and SNEGSKA (reference sequence). The CDR3 consists of 12 residues. Trimming at V came to 7 bases and at J to 8 bases, leaving 5 bases not matched to a gene. This chain's CDR3 is CSVVTGDSPLHF. Written as DNA, the CDR3 is TGCAGTGTCGTTACAGGGGATTCACCCCTCCACTTT.

This chain joins TRBV7-9 and TRBJ1-1; D gene ambiguous. Deletions cut 7 bases from V and 3 bases from J, with 9 bases between. Germline V gene lookup returns CDR1 SEHNR and CDR2 FQNEAQ (reference sequence). This CDR3 has 12 amino acids. The CDR3 DNA sequence: TGTGCCAGCACCACTTTAGACACTGAAGCTTTCTTT. Translated, it gives CASTTLDTEAFF.

The sample holds many counts of this clonotype. The chain joins TRBV25-1 to TRBJ2-7, with 10 bases that match TRBD2. Trimming at V came to 7 bases and at J to 6 bases, leaving 6 bases not matched to a gene. Germline lookup yields CDR1 MGHDK and CDR2 SYGVNS. The CDR3 is made up of 13 amino acids. This CDR3 reads CASMGLASGEQYF. In DNA form, the CDR3 reads TGTGCCAGCATGGGACTAGCGTCGGGCGAGCAGTACTTC.